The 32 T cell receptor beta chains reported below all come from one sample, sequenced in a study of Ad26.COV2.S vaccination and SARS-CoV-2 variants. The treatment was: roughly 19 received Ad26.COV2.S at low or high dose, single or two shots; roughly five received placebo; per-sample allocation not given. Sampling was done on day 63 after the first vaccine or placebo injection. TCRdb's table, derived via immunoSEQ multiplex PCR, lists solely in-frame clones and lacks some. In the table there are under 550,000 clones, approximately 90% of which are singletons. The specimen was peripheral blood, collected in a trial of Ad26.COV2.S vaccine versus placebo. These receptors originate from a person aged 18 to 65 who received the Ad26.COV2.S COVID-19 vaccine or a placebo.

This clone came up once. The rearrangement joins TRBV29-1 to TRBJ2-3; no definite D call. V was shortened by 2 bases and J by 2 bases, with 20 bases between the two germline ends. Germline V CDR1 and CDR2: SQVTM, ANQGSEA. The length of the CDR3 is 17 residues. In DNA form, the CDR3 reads TGCAGCGTTGAAAACGCTGACGAGTGGAAATACACAGATACGCAGTATTTT. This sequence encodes CSVENADEWKYTDTQYF.

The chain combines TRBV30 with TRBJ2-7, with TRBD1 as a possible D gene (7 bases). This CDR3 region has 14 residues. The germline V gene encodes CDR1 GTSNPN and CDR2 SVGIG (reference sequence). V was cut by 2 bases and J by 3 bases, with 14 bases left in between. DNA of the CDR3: TGTGCCTGGAGTATGGGGGGACAGATCTACGAGCAGTACTTC. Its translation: CAWSMGGQIYEQYF.

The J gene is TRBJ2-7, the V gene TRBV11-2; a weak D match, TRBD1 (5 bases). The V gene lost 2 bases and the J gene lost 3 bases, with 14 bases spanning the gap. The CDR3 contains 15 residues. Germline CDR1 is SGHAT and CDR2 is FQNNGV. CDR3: CASSLSSGHSYEQYF. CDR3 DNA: TGTGCCAGCAGCTTAAGCTCTGGACACAGCTACGAGCAGTACTTC.

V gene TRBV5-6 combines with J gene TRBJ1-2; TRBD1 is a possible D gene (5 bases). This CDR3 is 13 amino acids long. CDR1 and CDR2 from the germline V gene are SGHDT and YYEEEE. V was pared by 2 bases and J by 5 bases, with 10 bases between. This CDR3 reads CASSLLRQYGYTF. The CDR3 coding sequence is TGTGCCAGCAGCTTACTTAGACAGTATGGCTACACCTTC.

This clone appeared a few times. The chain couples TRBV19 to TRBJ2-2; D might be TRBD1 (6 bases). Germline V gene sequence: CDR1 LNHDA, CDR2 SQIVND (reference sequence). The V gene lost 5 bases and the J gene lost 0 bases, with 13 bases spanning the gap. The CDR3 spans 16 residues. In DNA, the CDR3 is TGTGCCAGTAGTTCTGAGGGGGTCTCGAACACCGGGGAGCTGTTTTTT. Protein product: CASSSEGVSNTGELFF.

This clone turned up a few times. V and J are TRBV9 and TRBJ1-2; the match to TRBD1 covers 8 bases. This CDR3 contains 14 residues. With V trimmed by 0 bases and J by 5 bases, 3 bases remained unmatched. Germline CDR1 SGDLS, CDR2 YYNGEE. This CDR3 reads CASSVGDRLYGYTF. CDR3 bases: TGTGCCAGCAGCGTAGGGGACAGGTTATATGGCTACACCTTC.

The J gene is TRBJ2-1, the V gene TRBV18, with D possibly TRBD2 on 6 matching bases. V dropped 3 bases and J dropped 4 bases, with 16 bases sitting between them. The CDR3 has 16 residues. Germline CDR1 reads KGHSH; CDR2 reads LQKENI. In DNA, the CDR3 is TGTGCCAGCTCACCGAACGTGGCGGGATCTTACAATGAGCAGTTCTTC. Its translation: CASSPNVAGSYNEQFF.

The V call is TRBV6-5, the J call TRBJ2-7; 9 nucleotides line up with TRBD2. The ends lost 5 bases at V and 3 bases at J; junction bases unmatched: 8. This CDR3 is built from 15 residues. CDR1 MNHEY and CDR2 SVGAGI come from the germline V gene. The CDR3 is CASSRTGTSFYEQYF. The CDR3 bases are TGTGCCAGCAGTCGGACCGGGACTAGCTTCTACGAGCAGTACTTC.

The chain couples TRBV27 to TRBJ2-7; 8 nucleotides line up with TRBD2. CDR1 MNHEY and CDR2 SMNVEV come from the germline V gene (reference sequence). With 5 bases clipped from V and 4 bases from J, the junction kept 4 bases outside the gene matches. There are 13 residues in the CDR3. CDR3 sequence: CASSSGSWYEQYF. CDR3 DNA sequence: TGTGCCAGCAGTAGCGGGAGTTGGTACGAGCAGTACTTC.

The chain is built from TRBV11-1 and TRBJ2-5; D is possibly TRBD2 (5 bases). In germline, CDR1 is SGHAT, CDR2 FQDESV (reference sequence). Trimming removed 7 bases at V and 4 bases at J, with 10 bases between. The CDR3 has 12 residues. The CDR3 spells CASKGRSETQYF. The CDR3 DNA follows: TGTGCCAGCAAAGGGAGATCAGAGACCCAGTACTTC.

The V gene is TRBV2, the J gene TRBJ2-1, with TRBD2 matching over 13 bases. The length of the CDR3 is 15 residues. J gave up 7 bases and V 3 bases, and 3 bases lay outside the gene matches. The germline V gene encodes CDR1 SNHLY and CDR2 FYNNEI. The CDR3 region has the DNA TGTGCCAGCAGTGACGGGACTAGCGGGAATAATGAGCAGTTCTTC. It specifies CASSDGTSGNNEQFF.

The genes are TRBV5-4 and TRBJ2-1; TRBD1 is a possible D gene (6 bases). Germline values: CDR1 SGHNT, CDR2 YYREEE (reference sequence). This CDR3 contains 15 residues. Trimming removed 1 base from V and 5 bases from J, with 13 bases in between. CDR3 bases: TGTGCCAGCAGCTTGTACGGACAGTTTCACAATGAGCAGTTCTTC. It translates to CASSLYGQFHNEQFF. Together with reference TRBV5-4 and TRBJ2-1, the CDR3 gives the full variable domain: ETGVTQSPTHLIKTRGQQVTLRCSSQSGHNTVSWYQQALGQGPQFIFQYYREEENGRGNFPPRFSGLQFPNYSSELNVNALELDDSALYLCASSLYGQFHNEQFFGPGTRLTVL.

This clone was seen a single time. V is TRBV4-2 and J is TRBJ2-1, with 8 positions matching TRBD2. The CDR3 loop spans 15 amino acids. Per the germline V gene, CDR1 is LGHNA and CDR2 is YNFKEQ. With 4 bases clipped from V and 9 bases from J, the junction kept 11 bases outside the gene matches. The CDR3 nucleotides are TGTGCCAGCAGCCCGATAACGGGACTAGACGGTGAGCAGTTCTTC. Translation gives CASSPITGLDGEQFF.

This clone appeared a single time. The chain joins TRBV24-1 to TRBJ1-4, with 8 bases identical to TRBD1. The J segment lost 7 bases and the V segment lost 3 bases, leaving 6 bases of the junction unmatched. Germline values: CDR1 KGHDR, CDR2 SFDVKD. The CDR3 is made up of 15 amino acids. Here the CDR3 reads CATSDPGTGGEKLFF. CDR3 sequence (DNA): TGTGCCACCAGTGATCCAGGGACAGGAGGTGAAAAACTGTTTTTT.

Here the CDR3 DNA reads TGCGCCAGCAGCCAAATACGGGGGGGCGAGTTCTACGAGCAGTACTTC. This codes for CASSQIRGGEFYEQYF. The chain is built from TRBV4-1 and TRBJ2-7; 8 nucleotides agree with TRBD2. The CDR3 runs 16 residues. Germline V lookup: CDR1 MGHRA, CDR2 YSYEKL. Trimming removed 2 bases from V and 3 bases from J; junction bases left unmatched: 9.

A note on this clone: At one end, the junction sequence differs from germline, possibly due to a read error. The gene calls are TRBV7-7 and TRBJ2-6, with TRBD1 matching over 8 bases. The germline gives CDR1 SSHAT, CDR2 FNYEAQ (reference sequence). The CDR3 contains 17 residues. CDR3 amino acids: CASSSGQDSSGANVLTF. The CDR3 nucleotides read TGTGCTAGCAGCTCGGGACAGGATAGCTCTGGGGCCAACGTCCTGACTTTC. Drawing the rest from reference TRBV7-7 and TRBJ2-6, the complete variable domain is GAGVSQSPRYKVTKRGQDVTLRCDPISSHATLYWYQQALGQGPEFLTYFNYEAQPDKSGLPSDRFSAERPEGSISTLTIQRTEQRDSAMYRCASSSGQDSSGANVLTFGAGSRLTVL.

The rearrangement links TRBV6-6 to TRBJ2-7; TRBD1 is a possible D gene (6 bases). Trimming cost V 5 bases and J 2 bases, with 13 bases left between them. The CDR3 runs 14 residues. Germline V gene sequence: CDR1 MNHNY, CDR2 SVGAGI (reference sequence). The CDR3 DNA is TGTGCCAGCAGTGCGGACAGCAGAACCTACGAGCAGTACTTC. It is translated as CASSADSRTYEQYF.

The CDR3 sequence: CASSMETGGLALNEQFF. The CDR3 DNA reads TGTGCCAGTAGTATGGAAACAGGGGGACTAGCACTGAATGAGCAGTTCTTC. The chain combines TRBV19 with TRBJ2-1; possible D gene TRBD2, 9 bases. Germline V gene data show CDR1 as LNHDA and CDR2 as SQIVND (reference sequence). This CDR3 region has 17 residues. The ends were cut back, 3 bases at V and 7 bases at J, with 22 bases in the middle.

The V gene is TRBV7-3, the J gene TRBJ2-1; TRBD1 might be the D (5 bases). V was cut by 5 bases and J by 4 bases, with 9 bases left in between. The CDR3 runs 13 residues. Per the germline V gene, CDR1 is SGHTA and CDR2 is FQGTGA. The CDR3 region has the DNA TGTGCCAGCAGCCCCGACAGTTACAATGAGCAGTTCTTC. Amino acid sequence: CASSPDSYNEQFF.

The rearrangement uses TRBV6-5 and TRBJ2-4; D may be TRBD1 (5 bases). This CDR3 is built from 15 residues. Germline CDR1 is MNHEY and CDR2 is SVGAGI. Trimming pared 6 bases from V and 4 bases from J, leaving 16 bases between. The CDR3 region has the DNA TGTGCCAGCAGCAAGGACACTTGGGGAAAAAACATTCAGTACTTC. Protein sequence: CASSKDTWGKNIQYF.

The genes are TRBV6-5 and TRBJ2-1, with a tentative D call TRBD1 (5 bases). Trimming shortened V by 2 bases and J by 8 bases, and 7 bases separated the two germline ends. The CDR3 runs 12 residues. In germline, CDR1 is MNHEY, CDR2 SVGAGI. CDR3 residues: CASSYMGHEQFF. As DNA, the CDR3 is TGTGCCAGCAGTTACATGGGGCATGAGCAGTTCTTC.

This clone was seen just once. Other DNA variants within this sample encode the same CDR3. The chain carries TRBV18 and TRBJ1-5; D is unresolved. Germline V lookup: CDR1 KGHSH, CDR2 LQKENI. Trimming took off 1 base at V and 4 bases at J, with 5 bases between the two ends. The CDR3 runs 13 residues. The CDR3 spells CASSPQGNQPQHF. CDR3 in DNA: TGTGCCAGCTCACCACAGGGAAATCAGCCCCAGCATTTT.

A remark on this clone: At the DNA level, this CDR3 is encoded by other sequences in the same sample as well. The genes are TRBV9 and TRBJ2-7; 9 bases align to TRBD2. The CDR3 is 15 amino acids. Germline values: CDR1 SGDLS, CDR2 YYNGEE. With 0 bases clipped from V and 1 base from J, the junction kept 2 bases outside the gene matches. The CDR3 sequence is CASSVGLAGSYEQYF. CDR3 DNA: TGTGCCAGCAGCGTAGGGCTAGCGGGATCCTACGAGCAGTACTTC.

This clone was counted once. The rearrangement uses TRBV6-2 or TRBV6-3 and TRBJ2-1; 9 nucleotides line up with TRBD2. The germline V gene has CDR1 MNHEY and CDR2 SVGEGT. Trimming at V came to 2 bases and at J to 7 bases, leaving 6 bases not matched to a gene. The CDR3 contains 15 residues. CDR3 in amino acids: CASSYSLAGKNEQFF. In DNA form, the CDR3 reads TGTGCCAGCAGTTACAGCCTAGCGGGAAAGAATGAGCAGTTCTTC.

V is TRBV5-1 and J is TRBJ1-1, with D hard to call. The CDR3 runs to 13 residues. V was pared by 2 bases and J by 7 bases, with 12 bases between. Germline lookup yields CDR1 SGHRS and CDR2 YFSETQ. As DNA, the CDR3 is TGCGCCAGCAGCTTAAGAGGAGGGTATGAAGCTTTCTTT. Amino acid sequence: CASSLRGGYEAFF.

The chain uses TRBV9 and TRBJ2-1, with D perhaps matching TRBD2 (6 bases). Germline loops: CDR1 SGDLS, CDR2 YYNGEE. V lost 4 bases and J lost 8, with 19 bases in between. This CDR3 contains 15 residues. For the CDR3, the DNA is TGTGCCAGCAGCCCATTCCACGGAGGGGTCGATGAGCAGTTCTTC. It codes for CASSPFHGGVDEQFF.

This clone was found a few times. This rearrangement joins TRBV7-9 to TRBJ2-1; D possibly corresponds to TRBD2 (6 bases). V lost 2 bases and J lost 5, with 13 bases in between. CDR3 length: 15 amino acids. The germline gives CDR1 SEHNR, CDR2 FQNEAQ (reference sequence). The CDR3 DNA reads TGTGCCAGCAGCTTAACCGGGAGAGCACACAATGAGCAGTTCTTC. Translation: CASSLTGRAHNEQFF.

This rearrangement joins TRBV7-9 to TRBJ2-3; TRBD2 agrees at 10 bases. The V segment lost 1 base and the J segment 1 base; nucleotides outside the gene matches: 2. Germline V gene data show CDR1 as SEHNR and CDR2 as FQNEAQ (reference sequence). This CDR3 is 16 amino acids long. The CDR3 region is CASSLGTSGGTDTQYF. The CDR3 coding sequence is TGTGCCAGCAGCTTAGGGACTAGCGGTGGCACAGATACGCAGTATTTT.

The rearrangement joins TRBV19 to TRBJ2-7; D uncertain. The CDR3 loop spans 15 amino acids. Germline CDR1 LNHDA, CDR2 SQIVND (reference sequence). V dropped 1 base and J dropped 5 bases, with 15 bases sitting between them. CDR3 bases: TGTGCCAGTAGTATAGGGCACGGCCCTTTGGACGAGCAGTACTTC. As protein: CASSIGHGPLDEQYF.

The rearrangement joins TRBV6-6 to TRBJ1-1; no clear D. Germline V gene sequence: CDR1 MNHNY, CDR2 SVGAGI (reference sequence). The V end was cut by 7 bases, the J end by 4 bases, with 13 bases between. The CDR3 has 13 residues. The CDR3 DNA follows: TGTGCCAGCACCCAGGACTATAGCACTGAAGCTTTCTTT. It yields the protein CASTQDYSTEAFF.

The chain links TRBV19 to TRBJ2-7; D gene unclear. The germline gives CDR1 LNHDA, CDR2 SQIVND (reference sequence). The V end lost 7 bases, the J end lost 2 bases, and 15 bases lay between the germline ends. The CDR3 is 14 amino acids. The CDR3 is CASTKSLAAYEQYF. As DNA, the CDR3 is TGTGCCAGTACCAAAAGCCTGGCAGCCTACGAGCAGTACTTC. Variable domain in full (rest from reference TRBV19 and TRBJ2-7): DGGITQSPKYLFRKEGQNVTLSCEQNLNHDAMYWYRQDPGQGLRLIYYSQIVNDFQKGDIAEGYSVSREKKESFPLTVTSAQKNPTAFYLCASTKSLAAYEQYFGPGTRLTVT.

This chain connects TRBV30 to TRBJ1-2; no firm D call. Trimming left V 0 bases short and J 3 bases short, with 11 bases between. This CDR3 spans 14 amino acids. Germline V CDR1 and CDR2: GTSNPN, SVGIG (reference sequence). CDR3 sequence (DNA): TGTGCCTGGAGTGTTGAAGGTGGAGACTATGGCTACACCTTC. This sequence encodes CAWSVEGGDYGYTF.